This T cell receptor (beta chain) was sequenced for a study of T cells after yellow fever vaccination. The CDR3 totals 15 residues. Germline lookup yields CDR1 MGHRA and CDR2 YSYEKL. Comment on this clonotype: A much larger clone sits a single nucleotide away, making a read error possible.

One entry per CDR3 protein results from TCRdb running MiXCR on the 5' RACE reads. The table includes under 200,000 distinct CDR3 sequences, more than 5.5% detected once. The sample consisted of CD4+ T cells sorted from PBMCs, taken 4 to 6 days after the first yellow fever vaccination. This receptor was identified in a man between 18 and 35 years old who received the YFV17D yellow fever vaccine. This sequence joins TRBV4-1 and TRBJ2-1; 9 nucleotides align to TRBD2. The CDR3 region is CASSQMGLARNGQFF. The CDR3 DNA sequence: TGCGCCAGCAGCCAAATGGGACTAGCACGCAATGGGCAGTTCTTC.